Listed here is a single T cell receptor beta chain. A few counts support this clone. No cognate antigen has been identified for it. Base qualities are missing; no much larger clone stands one base away. The entire amount of isolated RNA was reverse transcribed using the High Capacity cDNA Reverse Transcription Kit, so the sequenced TCRB transcripts were expressed ones. Deep immunoSEQ sequencing was applied to naive, central memory and regulatory T cell samples, giving an average of around 4 million total reads per sample. After sorted cells were lysed in RLT buffer, RNA was extracted with DNase-treated RNeasy Micro or Mini kits, with the choice depending on cell number. Each cell subset was processed on its own to prevent cross-contamination, while patient and healthy donor samples were processed together. The immunoSEQ multiplex PCR was used to amplify TCRB sequences from cDNA, generating 87-bp fragments that spanned the CDR3 region. Sequencing of the amplicons was performed on the Illumina HiSeq platform. The source study handled its data this way. PCR bias was corrected computationally using synthetic template baselines, and reads within Hamming distance 2 were collapsed, with unmergeable singletons discarded. Reads were aligned against IMGT to assign V, D and J genes, CDR3 length and insertions or deletions at six rearrangement sites. Within each subset, clonotype counts were normalized to sorted cell number, and only after that were true diversity and Gini coefficients computed with the tcR R package. The overlap coefficient, calculated on TCRB nucleotide sequences, was used to measure repertoire sharing. The clones in this table, taken by TCRdb from immuneACCESS, are in-frame only. Not every clone is retained; where verified, under half of the shortfall comes from an unresolved V gene, and the cause of the rest is unknown. The D gene and trimming were derived from the DNA, and the V and J assignments and clone size from that table. This sample lists 310,000 or so clones; less than 10% were detected once. Approximately 0.44% of the sample lies in the top ten.

This entry belongs to a study of beta chain features in type 1 diabetes (dated by TCRdb to 2016 to 2019). Looking at the study overall: No differences in mean age, gender distribution, total cell number or subset yield were found between patients and healthy donors. Across all samples, around 99 million sorted cells were examined, and cell number per subset correlated strongly with RNA yield. The study compared the TCRB repertoires of sorted circulating CD4+ T cell subsets in recently diagnosed type 1 diabetes patients with those in matched healthy donors. Whereas all 30 or so donors provided naive and central memory subsets, regulatory and stem cell-like memory subsets were isolated from just 8 patients and roughly eight healthy donors.

From each donor, a single peripheral blood sample of around 0.12 L on average was drawn into heparinised tubes. Naive, central memory, regulatory and stem cell-like memory CD4+ T cells were sorted on a BD FACSAria II using a panel including CD45RO, CCR7, CD25, CD127, CD95 and CD27. A purity above 95% was achieved for all sorted populations. Right away, PBMCs were isolated by Lymphoprep density gradient centrifugation and were stained directly, with no culture step. Samples were stained and sorted in pairs, with one healthy donor and one patient per experiment, so that batch effects were minimized. General findings and caveats noted by the study authors: The naive, central memory and regulatory TCRB repertoires appeared to resemble one another more closely among patients than among healthy donors. Because cDNA rather than genomic DNA was sequenced, highly expressing activated cells could have been over-represented, although no difference in activation and CD3 levels was found between groups. HLA sub-analyses involved small numbers of individuals, so any influence of HLA type on TCRB rearrangement remained unresolved. Fewer insertions and more nucleotide deletions at VDJ recombination sites were observed in patients with type 1 diabetes, implying thymic rearrangement abnormalities. In all four CD4+ subsets, TCRB CDR3 length was moderately but significantly shorter in type 1 diabetes patients. PCR might favor shorter templates, but patient and control samples were amplified and corrected together, so any skew would affect both groups equally.

Material: central memory CD4+ T cells from blood. The receptor was isolated from a woman in her late teens or twenties in good health.

The sequenced DNA is TGTGCCAGCAAAGGTAGCGGGGATTACAATGAGCAGTTCTTC. Its translation reads: CASKGSGDYNEQFF. The V and J segments used are TRBV9 and TRBJ2-1, with TRBD2 matching 8 junction bases. After removal of 6 bases from V and 4 bases from J, the junction retains 6 bases not matched to a gene. As encoded in the germline V gene, CDR1 is SGDLS while CDR2 is YYNGEE. The CDR3 numbers 14 residues from cysteine through phenylalanine. Only the CDR3 portion is preserved as DNA: 42 bases, with reading frame beginning at the first base.